This T cell receptor beta chain was found in a study of T-cell memory formation after mild COVID-19. Study-level information: TCR clusters largely stayed donor specific. The study, taken as a whole, reports: Clones that got smaller from day 15 to 85 had even CD4/CD8, while clones growing later tipped toward CD4+.

Germline lookup yields CDR1 MNHEY and CDR2 SMNVEV (reference sequence). J gave up 1 base and V 5 bases, and 7 bases lay outside the gene matches. This CDR3 spans 16 amino acids. In the case of this clonotype: Antigen unknown.

TCRdb re-analysed the 5' RACE reads in MiXCR, keeping a single row per CDR3 protein. There are roughly 310,000 distinct CDR3 sequences in the sample; around 15% occur only once, and around 22% lies in the top ten. The source is a man aged 18 to 30 who had mild COVID-19 (a few samples of this study predate the infection). Cell type and time point are not known. Sequenced: PBMCs or a T cell subset sorted from them (not recorded which). V usage is TRBV27 and J usage is TRBJ2-1; 8 positions match TRBD2. The CDR3 here is CASSPLAGRSYNEQFF. The CDR3 bases are TGTGCCAGCAGTCCCTTAGCGGGGAGGTCCTACAATGAGCAGTTCTTC.